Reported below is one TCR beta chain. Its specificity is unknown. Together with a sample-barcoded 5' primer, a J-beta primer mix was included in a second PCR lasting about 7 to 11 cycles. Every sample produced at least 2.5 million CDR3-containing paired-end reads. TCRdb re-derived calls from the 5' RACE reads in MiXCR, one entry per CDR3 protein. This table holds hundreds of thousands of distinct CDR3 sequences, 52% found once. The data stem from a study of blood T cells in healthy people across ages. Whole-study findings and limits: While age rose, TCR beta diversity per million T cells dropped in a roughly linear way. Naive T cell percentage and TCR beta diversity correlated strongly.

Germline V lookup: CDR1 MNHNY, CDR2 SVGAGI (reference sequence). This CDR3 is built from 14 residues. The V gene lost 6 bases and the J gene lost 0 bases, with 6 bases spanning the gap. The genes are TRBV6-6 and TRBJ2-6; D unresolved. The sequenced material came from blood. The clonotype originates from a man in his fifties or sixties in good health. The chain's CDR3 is CASRPISGANVLTF. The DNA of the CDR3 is TGTGCCAGCAGACCCATCTCTGGGGCCAACGTCCTGACTTTC.